The 2 T cell receptor beta chains listed next were all sequenced from one sample in a study of T cells in Graves' hyperthyroidism and ophthalmopathy. Amplification of TCR beta CDR3 regions used RNA as the template. HTBI primers were used for first-round RT-PCR of the TCR CDR3. A single record per CDR3 protein comes from TCRdb applying MiXCR to the multiplex PCR reads. The repertoire has approximately 330,000 distinct CDR3 sequences, approximately 22% of them found once; the top ten carry about 50%. The sequenced sample was blood. Receptors were obtained from a woman aged 45-65 years with Graves' hyperthyroidism.

The V and J genes are TRBV2 and TRBJ1-2; D perhaps matches TRBD1 (5 bases). Trimming removed 3 bases from V and 2 bases from J, with 16 bases in between. Germline V CDR1 and CDR2: SNHLY, FYNNEI. The CDR3 is 16 amino acids. The CDR3 nucleotides read TGTGCCAGCAGTGAGCCATCAGGGTCGGTGAACTATGGCTACACCTTC. This codes for CASSEPSGSVNYGYTF.

This clonotype was counted ten times or more. As DNA, the CDR3 is TGTGCCAGCAGCTTAGGAGGGCAGGGGACAAATGGGTATGGCTACACCTTC. Translation: CASSLGGQGTNGYGYTF. V and J are TRBV7-8 and TRBJ1-2; TRBD1 might be the D (6 bases). With 1 base removed from V and 5 bases from J, the gap between germline ends came to 20 bases. CDR1 and CDR2 (germline): SGHVS, FQNEAQ. The CDR3 length is 17 residues.